The 20 T cell receptor beta chains in this list originate from one sample, sequenced in a study of CD8+CD57+ T cells in acquired aplastic anemia. Genomic DNA was employed as the template in profiling TCR beta VDJ and CDR3. MiXCR, applied by TCRdb to the reads, yields one record per CDR3 protein. The top ten hold about 31% of the sample, which has about 210,000 distinct CDR3 sequences, 61% seen once. Sequenced sample: sorted CD4+, CD8+, or CD8+CD57+ T cells (not recorded which) from PBMCs. These receptor sequences come from a human donor in good health.

The chain recombines TRBV5-6 with TRBJ2-2; D not resolved. CDR1 and CDR2 from the germline V gene are SGHDT and YYEEEE. Trimming cost V 5 bases and J 5 bases, with 10 bases left between them. The CDR3 loop spans 13 amino acids. The CDR3 protein is CASSAGSTGELFF. DNA for the CDR3: TGTGCCAGCAGTGCAGGTTCGACCGGGGAGCTGTTTTTT.

The chain carries TRBV15 and TRBJ2-1; 8 positions agree with TRBD2. Germline CDR1 is LNHNV and CDR2 is YYDKDF (reference sequence). This CDR3 has 14 amino acids. V shed 5 bases and J 8 bases; nucleotides not matched to a gene: 8. CDR3 DNA: TGTGCCACCAGCGACAGCGGGAGTACAGATGAGCAGTTCTTC. This translates into CATSDSGSTDEQFF.

A few counts support this clonotype. One junction end disagrees with the germline gene, perhaps due to a read error. V usage is TRBV6-5 and J usage is TRBJ2-1; possibly TRBD2 for D (6 bases). There are 16 residues in the CDR3. Germline CDR1 MNHEY, CDR2 SVGAGI. Here the CDR3 DNA reads TGTGTCAGCAGTTACTCTGCGGGGACGTCCTACAATGAGCAGTTCTTC. As protein: CVSSYSAGTSYNEQFF.

V is TRBV4-2 and J is TRBJ1-6, with 9 bases fitting TRBD1. The V gene's germline CDR1 is LGHNA and CDR2 YNFKEQ. Losses at the gene ends were 4 bases for V and 9 bases for J; bases not matched to a gene: 7. The CDR3 has 15 residues. In DNA form, the CDR3 reads TGTGCCAGCAGCCCCAGGACAGGGGAAGTTTCACCCCTCCACTTT. Translation: CASSPRTGEVSPLHF.

The chain combines TRBV12-3 or TRBV12-4 with TRBJ2-3, with no clear D. Trimming left V 3 bases short and J 2 bases short, with 9 bases between. CDR3 size: 14 residues. The CDR3: CASSLAEYTDTQYF. The CDR3, as DNA: TGTGCCAGCAGTTTGGCGGAATACACAGATACGCAGTATTTT.

There are a few counts of this clonotype. The rearrangement uses TRBV11-1 and TRBJ1-2; 8 bases are shared with TRBD1. Losses at the gene ends were 3 bases for V and 7 bases for J; bases not matched to a gene: 10. This CDR3 spans 15 amino acids. Germline V CDR1 and CDR2: SGHAT, FQDESV (reference sequence). The CDR3 region is CASSLGPGGVPGYTF. The CDR3 DNA sequence: TGTGCCAGCAGCTTGGGGCCAGGGGGCGTACCTGGCTACACCTTC.

Comments on this clonotype: Sequence at one end of the junction differs from germline and may be a read error. This CDR3 reads CAISEGGGQGSARPFSIYEQYF. The CDR3 region has the DNA TGTGCCATAAGTGAGGGAGGGGGACAGGGTAGCGCTCGCCCTTTTTCGATCTACGAGCAGTACTTC. This rearrangement joins TRBV10-3 to TRBJ2-7; 9 bases are a match to TRBD1. CDR1 and CDR2 (germline): ENHRY, SYGVKD. The CDR3 contains 22 residues.

The chain is built from TRBV12-3 or TRBV12-4 and TRBJ2-7; maybe TRBD2 (6 bases). This CDR3 comprises 13 residues. V was clipped by 5 bases and J by 4 bases, with 12 bases between them. The CDR3 DNA sequence: TGTGCCAGCAGTCCCGGGACTTTATACGAGCAGTACTTC. It translates to CASSPGTLYEQYF.

Comment on this clonotype: Because the CDR3 is missing its conserved closing phenylalanine or tryptophan, this is likely a read error. This sequence joins TRBV9 and TRBJ2-7; 9 nucleotides align to TRBD2. CDR1 SGDLS and CDR2 YYNGEE come from the germline V gene. The CDR3 contains 15 residues. V lost 0 bases, J lost 3 bases, and 4 bases stayed unmatched. The CDR3 here is CASSVVPAGGYEQYL. The CDR3 bases are TGTGCCAGCAGCGTAGTACCAGCGGGGGGCTACGAGCAGTACCTC.

In regard to this clonotype: No conserved phenylalanine or tryptophan ends this CDR3, so it is likely a read error. V is TRBV7-9 and J is TRBJ2-1; 9 nucleotides line up with TRBD2. CDR1 is SEHNR, CDR2 FQNEAQ, per germline (reference sequence). V trimming: 1 base; J trimming: 6 bases; junction bases outside the gene matches: 10. This CDR3 has 17 amino acids. The CDR3 sequence is CASSLGRVAGVSNEQFY. CDR3 bases: TGTGCCAGCAGCTTAGGCCGGGTAGCGGGAGTCTCCAATGAGCAGTTCTAC.

V usage is TRBV29-1 and J usage is TRBJ1-2; D ambiguous. Trimming shortened V by 7 bases and J by 0 bases, and 21 bases separated the two germline ends. This CDR3 has 16 amino acids. Germline assignment: CDR1 SQVTM and CDR2 ANQGSEA. CDR3 DNA sequence: TGCAGCGCCGCTCCCTCAGGAATGACCTCTAACTATGGCTACACCTTC. This gives the protein CSAAPSGMTSNYGYTF.

Details on this clonotype: The junction departs from germline at one end; a sequencing error may be responsible. This chain connects TRBV5-6 to TRBJ2-1; 10 nucleotides agree with TRBD2. The germline CDR1 and CDR2 sequences are SGHDT and YYEEEE. The CDR3 contains 13 residues. In DNA form, the CDR3 reads TGTGCCAGCAGCTGGCTAGCGGGGGCGGAGCAGCTCTTC. This codes for CASSWLAGAEQLF.

The chain recombines TRBV20-1 with TRBJ1-6; D not resolved. The CDR3 runs 12 residues. Germline lookup yields CDR1 DFQATT and CDR2 SNEGSKA (reference sequence). The V end lost 6 bases, the J end lost 9 bases, and 12 bases lay between the germline ends. The CDR3 sequence is CSAGSSPSPLHF. DNA for the CDR3: TGCAGTGCCGGGAGTTCTCCTTCACCCCTCCACTTT.

This clonotype was found once. This CDR3 is CSASPLGRETGELFF. The CDR3 nucleotides read TGCAGTGCTAGCCCTCTTGGAAGGGAGACCGGGGAGCTGTTTTTT. The chain recombines TRBV20-1 with TRBJ2-2; tentatively, D is TRBD2 (5 bases). The germline V gene encodes CDR1 DFQATT and CDR2 SNEGSKA (reference sequence). The CDR3 runs to 15 residues. V was clipped by 3 bases and J by 5 bases, with 16 bases between them.

J is TRBJ2-5 and V is TRBV29-1; D gene ambiguous. Per germline, CDR1 SQVTM and CDR2 ANQGSEA. This CDR3 has 12 residues. V lost 4 bases to trimming and J lost 0 bases, with 6 bases between them. CDR3: CSVGQNQETQYF. The DNA for the CDR3 is TGCAGCGTTGGTCAGAACCAAGAGACCCAGTACTTC.

This clonotype was observed a single time. The rearrangement uses TRBV9 and TRBJ1-1; D remains ambiguous. This CDR3 comprises 14 residues. Germline loops: CDR1 SGDLS, CDR2 YYNGEE. V was pared by 2 bases and J by 7 bases, with 15 bases between. As DNA, the CDR3 is TGTGCCAGCAGCGTCAGGCCCCTGGGGAGTGAAGCTTTCTTT. Translated: CASSVRPLGSEAFF. Full variable domain (rest looked up from reference TRBV9 and TRBJ1-1): DSGVTQTPKHLITATGQRVTLRCSPRSGDLSVYWYQQSLDQGLQFLIQYYNGEERAKGNILERFSAQQFPDLHSELNLSSLELGDSALYFCASSVRPLGSEAFFGQGTRLTVV.

The chain employs TRBV6-5 and TRBJ1-4; TRBD1 is a possible D gene (6 bases). Germline V CDR1 and CDR2: MNHEY, SVGAGI. V gave up 7 bases and J gave up 3 bases, with 12 bases separating them. The CDR3 loop spans 14 amino acids. This CDR3 is CASTSGAANEKLFF. The CDR3 nucleotides read TGTGCCAGCACCTCAGGGGCGGCTAATGAAAAACTGTTTTTT.

The CDR3 region has the DNA TGCGCCAGCAGTGGGGACAGGGGCTCCTACGAGCAGTACTTC. This translates into CASSGDRGSYEQYF. This sequence joins TRBV10-1 and TRBJ2-7, with 10 bases matching TRBD1. The germline V gene has CDR1 WNHNN and CDR2 SYGVQD (reference sequence). Germline trimming cut 4 bases from V and 0 bases from J; bases unmatched to any gene: 0. CDR3 size: 14 residues.

The CDR3 nucleotides are TGCAGTGCTGGTTTTGAATCGGGACGTCTCTATAATGGAAACACCTTC. It yields the protein CSAGFESGRLYNGNTF. This chain uses TRBV20-1 with TRBJ1-2, with D possibly being TRBD1 (5 bases). Trimming shortened V by 5 bases and J by 12 bases, and 31 bases separated the two germline ends. The CDR3 runs 16 residues. Germline-derived CDR1 and CDR2 are DFQATT and SNEGSKA (reference sequence).

The genes are TRBV20-1 and TRBJ2-7; tentative D call: TRBD2 (7 bases). The CDR3 contains 13 residues. Germline V gene lookup returns CDR1 DFQATT and CDR2 SNEGSKA (reference sequence). Trimming removed 7 bases from V and 2 bases from J, with 15 bases in between. The CDR3 here is CSVAGAMAYEQYF. Here the CDR3 DNA reads TGCAGTGTCGCGGGGGCCATGGCCTACGAGCAGTACTTC.